A single sample is the source of the 17 T cell receptor beta chains below, sequenced in a study of shared clonotypes between healthy human individuals. The method was immunoSEQ multiplex PCR; TCRdb's version includes in-frame clones alone and lacks a portion of them. The sample lists around 1.6 million clones, 98% occurring once. What was sequenced was naive CD4+ T cells sorted from blood. Indicated subset: CD45RA+ positively selected. The receptors here all came from a man aged 25 to 40 in good health.

The chain carries TRBV7-6 and TRBJ1-5; D is unresolved. Germline CDR1 and CDR2: SGHVS and FNYEAQ. V dropped 5 bases and J dropped 7 bases, with 15 bases sitting between them. The CDR3 extends over 14 amino acids. CDR3 residues: CASSVKGGGQPQHF. The CDR3 DNA reads TGTGCCAGCAGCGTCAAGGGAGGAGGACAGCCCCAGCATTTT.

The rearrangement uses TRBV7-9 and TRBJ2-7; no clear D gene. Germline CDR1 is SEHNR and CDR2 is FQNEAQ (reference sequence). V lost 3 bases and J lost 2, with 11 bases in between. The CDR3 has 14 amino acids. The CDR3: CASSFGRPAYEQYF. In DNA form, the CDR3 reads TGTGCCAGCAGCTTTGGACGGCCTGCCTACGAGCAGTACTTC. Looking up the rest from reference TRBV7-9 and TRBJ2-7 gives the full variable domain: DTGVSQNPRHKITKRGQNVTFRCDPISEHNRLYWYRQTLGQGPEFLTYFQNEAQLEKSRLLSDRFSAERPKGSFSTLEIQRTEQGDSAMYLCASSFGRPAYEQYFGPGTRLTVT.

The V gene is TRBV5-4, the J gene TRBJ2-7, with TRBD2 identical over 15 bases. Germline V CDR1 and CDR2: SGHNT, YYREEE (reference sequence). The V segment lost 4 bases and the J segment 4 bases; nucleotides outside the gene matches: 9. The CDR3 covers 17 residues. The CDR3 bases are TGTGCCAGCAGCAAGGGACTAGCGGGAGGATTTCCTTACGAGCAGTACTTC. Translated: CASSKGLAGGFPYEQYF. The whole variable domain, filled in from reference TRBV5-4 and TRBJ2-7, reads ETGVTQSPTHLIKTRGQQVTLRCSSQSGHNTVSWYQQALGQGPQFIFQYYREEENGRGNFPPRFSGLQFPNYSSELNVNALELDDSALYLCASSKGLAGGFPYEQYFGPGTRLTVT.

CDR3 loop: CASSTTLSYEQYF. The CDR3 coding sequence is TGTGCCAGCAGCACTACCTTGTCCTACGAGCAGTACTTC. The V call is TRBV6-5, the J call TRBJ2-7; no reliable D call. V lost 6 bases and J 1 base, leaving 10 bases between the germline ends. CDR3 length: 13 residues. From germline, CDR1 is MNHEY and CDR2 SVGAGI.

DNA for the CDR3: TGTGCCAGCATGGGGCGGAAGAATGAAAAACTGTTTTTT. Amino acids: CASMGRKNEKLFF. The rearrangement joins TRBV7-6 to TRBJ1-4; D possibly corresponds to TRBD1 (5 bases). CDR1 SGHVS and CDR2 FNYEAQ come from the germline V gene. The CDR3 consists of 13 residues. The V and J ends lost 7 bases and 5 bases respectively, with 11 bases between them.

This clone was found once. The rearrangement links TRBV12-2 to TRBJ2-3; the DNA was not used to check the table's D call, TRBD2. TRBV12-2 is marked as a pseudogene. CDR3 size: 21 residues. In DNA form, the CDR3 reads TGTGCAAGTCGCCCATATACAGGGTTACGGACTAGCGGGTCTAGCACAGATACGCAGTATTTT. Translated: CASRPYTGLRTSGSSTDTQYF.

The V call is TRBV19, the J call TRBJ2-1, with D perhaps given as TRBD1 or TRBD2 (5 bases each). V lost 7 bases and J 5 bases, leaving 15 bases between the germline ends. Germline V gives CDR1 LNHDA, CDR2 SQIVND (reference sequence). CDR3 size: 14 residues. The CDR3 DNA is TGTGCCAGTACTTCTCTAGGGACGCACAATGAGCAGTTCTTC. The encoded protein is CASTSLGTHNEQFF.

With regard to this clone: This sample includes further DNA sequences coding for the same CDR3. The chain couples TRBV7-6 to TRBJ2-1; 8 nucleotides line up with TRBD2. The CDR3 covers 15 residues. After removal of 5 bases from V and 0 bases from J, the junction contained 3 bases not matched to a gene. Per germline, CDR1 SGHVS and CDR2 FNYEAQ. CDR3 amino acids: CASSRGRSSYNEQFF. The DNA for the CDR3 is TGTGCCAGCAGCCGCGGGAGGAGCTCCTACAATGAGCAGTTCTTC.

This clone came up once. This sequence joins TRBV5-1 and TRBJ2-7; D is unresolved. CDR1 and CDR2 (germline): SGHRS, YFSETQ. The V gene lost 0 bases and the J gene lost 4 bases, with 11 bases spanning the gap. This CDR3 is built from 14 residues. Here the CDR3 reads CASSLVRFSYEQYF. CDR3 coding DNA: TGCGCCAGCAGCTTGGTCCGTTTTTCATACGAGCAGTACTTC. The full variable domain, in which reference TRBV5-1 and TRBJ2-7 provide the parts outside the CDR3, is KAGVTQTPRYLIKTRGQQVTLSCSPISGHRSVSWYQQTPGQGLQFLFEYFSETQRNKGNFPGRFSGRQFSNSRSEMNVSTLELGDSALYLCASSLVRFSYEQYFGPGTRLTVT.

This sequence joins TRBV19 and TRBJ1-5; TRBD1 matches at 9 bases. Germline V gene data show CDR1 as LNHDA and CDR2 as SQIVND (reference sequence). The CDR3 spans 16 residues. V lost 5 bases to trimming and J lost 2 bases; unmatched junction nucleotides: 7. In DNA, the CDR3 is TGTGCCAGTAGTCCGGGACAGGGTCGGGGCAATCAGCCCCAGCATTTT. Protein sequence: CASSPGQGRGNQPQHF.

The CDR3 DNA reads as TGTGCCAGCAGTGAAAGAGGGGATAACTATGGCTACACCTTC. Translation gives CASSERGDNYGYTF. The chain employs TRBV6-1 and TRBJ1-2; D may be TRBD1 (5 bases). CDR3 length: 14 amino acids. From germline, CDR1 is MNHNS and CDR2 SASEGT. V lost 2 bases and J 1 base, leaving 8 bases between the germline ends.

The chain employs TRBV5-1 and TRBJ2-2, with D possibly TRBD2 on 6 matching bases. Germline V gene data show CDR1 as SGHRS and CDR2 as YFSETQ. Trimming removed 1 base at V and 6 bases at J, with 22 bases between. The CDR3 length is 18 residues. The CDR3 region has the DNA TGCGCCAGCAGCTTGCCTACACTAGCAACAGCATCATCCGGGGAGCTGTTTTTT. Translation: CASSLPTLATASSGELFF.

The chain is built from TRBV19 and TRBJ2-1; possible D gene TRBD1, 6 bases. CDR1 is LNHDA, CDR2 SQIVND, per germline (reference sequence). The CDR3 spans 14 residues. Trimming cost V 5 bases and J 7 bases, with 15 bases left between them. CDR3 in DNA: TGTGCCAGTAGTCACGGGACACTTGGAAATGAGCAGTTCTTC. It encodes CASSHGTLGNEQFF.

This rearrangement joins TRBV7-2 to TRBJ2-1, with a possible D match to TRBD1 (6 bases). Germline CDR1 SGHTA, CDR2 FQGNSA. The CDR3 is made up of 15 amino acids. V lost 3 bases to trimming and J lost 7 bases, with 16 bases between them. In nucleotides, the CDR3 is TGTGCCAGCAGCTTTGGGCTAGTGAGGGGGAATGAGCAGTTCTTC. It codes for CASSFGLVRGNEQFF.

The V and J genes are TRBV7-6 and TRBJ2-3, with a weak D call TRBD1 (5 bases). V was pared by 5 bases and J by 6 bases, with 12 bases between. Germline V gene data show CDR1 as SGHVS and CDR2 as FNYEAQ. The CDR3 is 13 residues long. This chain's CDR3 is CASSRGLGDTQYF. CDR3 DNA sequence: TGTGCCAGCAGCAGGGGCCTCGGCGATACGCAGTATTTT.

On this clone itself: Other DNA variants within this sample encode the same CDR3. The gene calls are TRBV18 and TRBJ2-3; D remains unclear. Trimming left V 0 bases short and J 5 bases short, with 6 bases between. CDR3 size: 13 residues. The germline V gene encodes CDR1 KGHSH and CDR2 LQKENI. This CDR3 reads CASSPPSVDTQYF. As DNA, the CDR3 is TGTGCCAGCTCACCACCGTCCGTAGATACGCAGTATTTT. The variable domain in full, completed from reference TRBV18 and TRBJ2-3, reads NAGVMQNPRHLVRRRGQEARLRCSPMKGHSHVYWYRQLPEEGLKFMVYLQKENIIDESGMPKERFSAEFPKEGPSILRIQQVVRGDSAAYFCASSPPSVDTQYFGPGTRLTVL.

The chain uses TRBV6-1 and TRBJ2-7; tentatively, D is TRBD2 (5 bases). Germline values: CDR1 MNHNS, CDR2 SASEGT. V dropped 8 bases and J dropped 7 bases, with 21 bases sitting between them. The CDR3 has 14 amino acids. CDR3 loop: CASQALPKSGEQYF. The CDR3, as DNA: TGTGCCAGCCAGGCACTCCCTAAATCGGGGGAGCAGTACTTC.